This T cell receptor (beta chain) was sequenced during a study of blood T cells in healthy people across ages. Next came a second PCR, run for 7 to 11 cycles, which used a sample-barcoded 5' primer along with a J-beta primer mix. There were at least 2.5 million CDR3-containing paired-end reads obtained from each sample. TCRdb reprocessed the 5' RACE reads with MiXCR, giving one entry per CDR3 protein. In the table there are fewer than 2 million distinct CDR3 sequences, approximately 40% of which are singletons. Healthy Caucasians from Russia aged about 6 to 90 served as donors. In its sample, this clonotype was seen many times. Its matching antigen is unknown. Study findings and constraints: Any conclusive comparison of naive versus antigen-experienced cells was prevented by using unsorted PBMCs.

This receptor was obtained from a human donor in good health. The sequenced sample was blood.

The CDR3 protein is CASSWSTGHTEETQYF. The CDR3 DNA is TGTGCCAGCAGCTGGTCGACAGGTCACACAGAAGAGACCCAGTACTTC. The chain couples TRBV5-5 to TRBJ2-5, with a possible D match to TRBD1 (6 bases). V lost 3 bases to trimming and J lost 3 bases, with 18 bases between them. This CDR3 is 16 amino acids long. Germline V gene lookup returns CDR1 SGHKS and CDR2 YYEKEE (reference sequence).